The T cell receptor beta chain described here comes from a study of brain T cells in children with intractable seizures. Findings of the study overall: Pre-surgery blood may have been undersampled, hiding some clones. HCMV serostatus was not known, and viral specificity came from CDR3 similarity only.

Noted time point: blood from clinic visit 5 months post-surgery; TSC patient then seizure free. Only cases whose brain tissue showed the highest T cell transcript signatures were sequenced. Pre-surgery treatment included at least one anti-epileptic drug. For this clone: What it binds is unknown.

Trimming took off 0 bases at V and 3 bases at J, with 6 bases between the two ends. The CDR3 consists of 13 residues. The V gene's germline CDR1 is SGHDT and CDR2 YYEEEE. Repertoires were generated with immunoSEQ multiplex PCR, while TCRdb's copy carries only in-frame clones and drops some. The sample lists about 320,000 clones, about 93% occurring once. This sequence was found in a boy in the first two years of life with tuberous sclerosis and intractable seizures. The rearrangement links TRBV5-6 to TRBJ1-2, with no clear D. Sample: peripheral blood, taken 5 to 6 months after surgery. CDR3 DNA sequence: TGTGCCAGCAGCTTGGGCGGGCACTATGGCTACACCTTC. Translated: CASSLGGHYGYTF.